Listed here are 13 T cell receptor beta chains from one sample, sequenced in a study of shared clonotypes between healthy human individuals. This table comes from immunoSEQ multiplex PCR, and its TCRdb copy is limited to in-frame clones, with some not included. Among 400,000 or so clones listed, 95% to 97% were seen once. Specimen: memory CD8+ T cells sorted from blood. Subset indicated: CD45RO+ cells pooled with CCR7-negative TemRA cells. These receptor sequences come from a man aged 25 to 45 in good health.

The chain combines TRBV2 with TRBJ1-3; 7 bases are shared with TRBD1. CDR1 is SNHLY, CDR2 FYNNEI, per germline. The CDR3 runs 15 residues. V trimming: 6 bases; J trimming: 8 bases; junction bases outside the gene matches: 13. The CDR3 bases are TGTGCCAGCAGAATGGGACAGTCGATAAGGGACACCATATATTTT. As protein: CASRMGQSIRDTIYF.

A note on this clone: Other nucleotide sequences from this sample produce the same CDR3. The V gene is TRBV18, the J gene TRBJ1-1; 8 nucleotides align to TRBD1. With 2 bases clipped from V and 1 base from J, the junction kept 0 bases outside the gene matches. Per germline, CDR1 KGHSH and CDR2 LQKENI. This CDR3 has 14 residues. The CDR3 DNA sequence: TGTGCCAGCTCACCAGGACAGGGGAACACTGAAGCTTTCTTT. Its protein is CASSPGQGNTEAFF.

The CDR3 protein is CASSLGTGFLQPQHF. The CDR3 coding sequence is TGCGCCAGCAGCTTGGGGACTGGCTTTCTCCAGCCCCAGCATTTT. The chain links TRBV5-1 to TRBJ1-5; D remains ambiguous. This CDR3 comprises 15 residues. V was clipped by 0 bases and J by 7 bases, with 14 bases between them. CDR1 is SGHRS and CDR2 is YFSETQ in the germline V gene. The full variable domain, completed using reference TRBV5-1 and TRBJ1-5, is KAGVTQTPRYLIKTRGQQVTLSCSPISGHRSVSWYQQTPGQGLQFLFEYFSETQRNKGNFPGRFSGRQFSNSRSEMNVSTLELGDSALYLCASSLGTGFLQPQHFGDGTRLSIL.

The J gene is TRBJ2-5, the V gene TRBV18; D might be TRBD2 (6 bases). The germline CDR1 and CDR2 sequences are KGHSH and LQKENI. The V gene lost 2 bases and the J gene lost 4 bases, with 14 bases spanning the gap. CDR3 length equals 15 residues. CDR3 region: CASSPFAGNRETQYF. CDR3 DNA sequence: TGTGCCAGCTCACCATTCGCGGGGAATCGAGAGACCCAGTACTTC.

The chain is built from TRBV5-1 and TRBJ2-1, with a possible D match to TRBD1 (6 bases). CDR3 length: 16 amino acids. Germline CDR1 SGHRS, CDR2 YFSETQ. Trimming shortened V by 1 base and J by 2 bases, and 13 bases separated the two germline ends. This chain's CDR3 is CASSLLVTGAYNEQFF. The CDR3 DNA follows: TGCGCCAGCAGCTTGTTAGTGACAGGTGCCTACAATGAGCAGTTCTTC.

The count of this clone is one. This chain uses TRBV6-4 with TRBJ1-5; D may be TRBD1 (6 bases). This CDR3 is built from 16 residues. Germline V gene sequence: CDR1 MRHNA, CDR2 SNTAGT. Trimming removed 4 bases at V and 0 bases at J, with 13 bases between. CDR3 protein: CASSGTRTDSNQPQHF. DNA for the CDR3: TGTGCCAGCAGTGGCACGAGGACAGATAGCAATCAGCCCCAGCATTTT.

The chain employs TRBV11-2 and TRBJ2-1; tentatively, D is TRBD1 (5 bases). Trimming shortened V by 0 bases and J by 3 bases, and 12 bases separated the two germline ends. The CDR3 is 16 amino acids. Germline V gene data show CDR1 as SGHAT and CDR2 as FQNNGV. The CDR3 DNA follows: TGTGCCAGCAGCTTAGATCCCGCAGGGATCTACAATGAGCAGTTCTTC. Residues: CASSLDPAGIYNEQFF.

Of note for this clone: This specimen includes other DNA sequences encoding the same CDR3. V usage is TRBV7-9 and J usage is TRBJ1-2; 9 nucleotides line up with TRBD1. This CDR3 comprises 15 residues. J gave up 4 bases and V 0 bases, and 3 bases lay outside the gene matches. CDR1 and CDR2 from the germline V gene are SEHNR and FQNEAQ (reference sequence). The CDR3 DNA reads as TGTGCCAGCAGCTTAGCCGGGACAGGGCCCTATGGCTACACCTTC. Residues: CASSLAGTGPYGYTF.

This sequence joins TRBV5-1 and TRBJ1-4; D not resolved. V was trimmed by 0 bases and J by 7 bases, leaving 7 bases between them. Germline loops: CDR1 SGHRS, CDR2 YFSETQ. This CDR3 region has 13 residues. The CDR3 region is CASSLAHAEKLFF. CDR3 nucleotide sequence: TGCGCCAGCAGCTTGGCCCACGCTGAAAAACTGTTTTTT. Variable domain in full (rest from reference TRBV5-1 and TRBJ1-4): KAGVTQTPRYLIKTRGQQVTLSCSPISGHRSVSWYQQTPGQGLQFLFEYFSETQRNKGNFPGRFSGRQFSNSRSEMNVSTLELGDSALYLCASSLAHAEKLFFGSGTQLSVL.

The chain employs TRBV28 and TRBJ2-1; 10 bases agree with TRBD2. Germline values: CDR1 MDHEN, CDR2 SYDVKM. CDR3 length: 14 amino acids. Trimming cost V 2 bases and J 7 bases; bases outside gene matches: 2. The CDR3, as DNA: TGTGCCAGCAGTTTACTAGCGGGAGTTAATGAGCAGTTCTTC. It yields the protein CASSLLAGVNEQFF.

This sequence joins TRBV6-1 and TRBJ2-3, with D perhaps being TRBD1 or TRBD2 (5 bases each). This CDR3 is built from 12 residues. The germline gives CDR1 MNHNS, CDR2 SASEGT. Trimming stripped 7 bases from V and 6 bases from J, with 11 bases between. CDR3 amino acids: CASNWDGDTQYF. The CDR3 nucleotides read TGTGCCAGCAATTGGGACGGTGATACGCAGTATTTT.

The rearrangement links TRBV28 to TRBJ1-4; the D gene is possibly TRBD1 (5 bases). The CDR3 spans 14 residues. V lost 5 bases and J 7 bases, leaving 14 bases between the germline ends. Germline V gives CDR1 MDHEN, CDR2 SYDVKM. The CDR3 DNA reads TGTGCCAGCAGTAATCCAAAGCAGGGTGAAAAACTGTTTTTT. It translates to CASSNPKQGEKLFF.

The chain combines TRBV9 with TRBJ2-2, with 7 bases fitting TRBD1. Germline CDR1 is SGDLS and CDR2 is YYNGEE. V lost 3 bases to trimming and J lost 1 base; unmatched junction nucleotides: 3. The CDR3 sequence is 15 residues long. The CDR3 protein is CASSEGGKNTGELFF. CDR3 DNA sequence: TGTGCCAGCAGCGAAGGGGGCAAGAACACCGGGGAGCTGTTTTTT.